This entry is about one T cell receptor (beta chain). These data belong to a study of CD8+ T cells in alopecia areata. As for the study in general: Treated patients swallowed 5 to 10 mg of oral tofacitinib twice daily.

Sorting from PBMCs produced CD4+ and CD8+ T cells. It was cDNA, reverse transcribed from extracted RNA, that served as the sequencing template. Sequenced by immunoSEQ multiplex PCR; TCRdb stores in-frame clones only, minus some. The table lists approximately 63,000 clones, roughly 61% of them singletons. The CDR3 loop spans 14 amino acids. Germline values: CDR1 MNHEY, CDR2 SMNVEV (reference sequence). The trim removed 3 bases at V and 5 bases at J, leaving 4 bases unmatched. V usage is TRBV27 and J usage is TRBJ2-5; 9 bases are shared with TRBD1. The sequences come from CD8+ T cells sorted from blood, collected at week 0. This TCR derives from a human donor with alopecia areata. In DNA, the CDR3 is TGTGCCAGCAGTTTGGGACAGGGTATTGAGACCCAGTACTTC. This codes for CASSLGQGIETQYF.